Listed below are T cell receptor beta chains from one sample, sequenced in a study of shared clonotypes between healthy human individuals. Profiling relied on immunoSEQ multiplex PCR, and the TCRdb table lists in-frame clones only, not all of them. The sample has fewer than 1.8 million clones, 98% to 99% seen once. Sequences were obtained from naive CD4+ T cells sorted from blood. The source is a man younger than 45 in good health. The CDR3 runs from the conserved cysteine through the conserved F or W. The order of the fields is V gene, clone size, J gene, CDR3 protein. Clone size is given for some rows only: seen once, a few or many times, or a class if the clone is expanded.

v_gene: TRBV10-3
abundance: .
j_gene: TRBJ2-1
CDR3aa: CAISYGATYNEQFF

v_gene: TRBV11-3
abundance: .
j_gene: TRBJ2-3
CDR3aa: CASSLGVTAVDTQYF

v_gene: TRBV11-2
abundance: .
j_gene: TRBJ2-1
CDR3aa: CASSLGRISEDEQFF

v_gene: TRBV7-3
abundance: .
j_gene: TRBJ2-2
CDR3aa: CASSIKVETGELFF

v_gene: TRBV5-4
abundance: .
j_gene: TRBJ2-5
CDR3aa: CASSTDSGVAFQETQYF

v_gene: TRBV2
abundance: .
j_gene: TRBJ1-4
CDR3aa: CASSDGQGDEKLFF

v_gene: TRBV5-1
abundance: .
j_gene: TRBJ2-7
CDR3aa: CASSRTGAVYEQYF

v_gene: TRBV5-1
abundance: .
j_gene: TRBJ1-5
CDR3aa: CASSLDGLSNQPQHF

v_gene: TRBV11-2
abundance: .
j_gene: TRBJ2-1
CDR3aa: CASSILGTTHNEQFF

v_gene: TRBV7-2
abundance: .
j_gene: TRBJ2-1
CDR3aa: CASSPRTGEVEQFF

v_gene: TRBV11-2
abundance: .
j_gene: TRBJ2-1
CDR3aa: CASSLDRANNEQFF

v_gene: TRBV15
abundance: .
j_gene: TRBJ2-7
CDR3aa: CATSRERLAGAYEQYF

v_gene: TRBV7-9
abundance: .
j_gene: TRBJ2-1
CDR3aa: CASSRYTRGSMNEQFF

v_gene: TRBV5-5
abundance: once
j_gene: TRBJ2-1
CDR3aa: CASSFGLAGAEGFNEQFF

v_gene: TRBV7-6
abundance: .
j_gene: TRBJ2-7
CDR3aa: CASSLNSGSYEQYF

v_gene: TRBV25-1
abundance: .
j_gene: TRBJ2-1
CDR3aa: CASEGLAGTNEQFF

v_gene: TRBV19
abundance: .
j_gene: TRBJ1-5
CDR3aa: CASSITGKNQPQHF

v_gene: TRBV5-1
abundance: .
j_gene: TRBJ1-4
CDR3aa: CASSLAGSNNEKLFF

v_gene: TRBV15
abundance: .
j_gene: TRBJ2-7
CDR3aa: CATSREKEYEQYF

v_gene: TRBV30
abundance: .
j_gene: TRBJ2-1
CDR3aa: CAWSAAPIQARWQFF

v_gene: TRBV11-2
abundance: .
j_gene: TRBJ2-3
CDR3aa: CASSFTGMNTQYF

v_gene: TRBV10-1
abundance: .
j_gene: TRBJ1-3
CDR3aa: CASTQTIYF

v_gene: TRBV9
abundance: .
j_gene: TRBJ2-7
CDR3aa: CASSPLGQGAKQYF

v_gene: TRBV7-9
abundance: .
j_gene: TRBJ2-5
CDR3aa: CASSSARGSRQETQYF

v_gene: TRBV10-3
abundance: .
j_gene: TRBJ2-4
CDR3aa: CAISESKTTLAKNIQYF

v_gene: TRBV28
abundance: .
j_gene: TRBJ1-2
CDR3aa: CASSLSGAYYGYTF

v_gene: TRBV5-4
abundance: .
j_gene: TRBJ1-3
CDR3aa: CATGAPTGNTIYF

v_gene: TRBV28
abundance: .
j_gene: TRBJ1-1
CDR3aa: CASSPWGQGRTEAFF

v_gene: TRBV29-1
abundance: .
j_gene: TRBJ1-1
CDR3aa: CSVGTGTGGTEAFF

v_gene: TRBV10-1
abundance: .
j_gene: TRBJ2-2
CDR3aa: CASKDDTGELFF

v_gene: TRBV5-1
abundance: .
j_gene: TRBJ2-1
CDR3aa: CASSYAPTSGLADNEQFF

v_gene: TRBV28
abundance: .
j_gene: TRBJ2-7
CDR3aa: CASSRRQGREQYF

v_gene: TRBV9
abundance: .
j_gene: TRBJ2-2
CDR3aa: CASSGQGLPNTGELFF

v_gene: TRBV2
abundance: .
j_gene: TRBJ2-1
CDR3aa: CASTFRDFEYEQFF

v_gene: TRBV11-2
abundance: .
j_gene: TRBJ1-1
CDR3aa: CASSQQGKNTEAFF

v_gene: TRBV7-2
abundance: once
j_gene: TRBJ2-5
CDR3aa: CASSLVSAGGPLETQYF

v_gene: TRBV27
abundance: .
j_gene: TRBJ1-2
CDR3aa: CASSPALTGGGGYTF

v_gene: TRBV2
abundance: once
j_gene: TRBJ2-5
CDR3aa: CASSYEAWGTQYF

v_gene: TRBV27
abundance: .
j_gene: TRBJ2-5
CDR3aa: CASSLSMGGRETQYF

v_gene: TRBV11-2
abundance: .
j_gene: TRBJ2-3
CDR3aa: CASSLGRSTDTQYF

v_gene: TRBV6-1
abundance: .
j_gene: TRBJ2-7
CDR3aa: CASSDLPGYEQYF

v_gene: TRBV11-2
abundance: .
j_gene: TRBJ1-2
CDR3aa: CASSLGSGANYGYTF

v_gene: TRBV29-1
abundance: .
j_gene: TRBJ1-5
CDR3aa: CSVGVRGAEPQHF

v_gene: TRBV11-2
abundance: .
j_gene: TRBJ2-7
CDR3aa: CASSLVQGKSYEQYF

v_gene: TRBV10-3
abundance: .
j_gene: TRBJ2-3
CDR3aa: CATGTSTDTQYF

v_gene: TRBV6-1
abundance: .
j_gene: TRBJ1-4
CDR3aa: CASRQGADHEKLFF

v_gene: TRBV29-1
abundance: .
j_gene: TRBJ2-7
CDR3aa: CSVAQGVNEQYF

v_gene: TRBV19
abundance: once
j_gene: TRBJ1-5
CDR3aa: CASSPWGGNSNQPQHF

v_gene: TRBV2
abundance: .
j_gene: TRBJ1-5
CDR3aa: CASSGQGDQPQHF

v_gene: TRBV5-1
abundance: .
j_gene: TRBJ2-7
CDR3aa: CASRENLYEQYF

v_gene: TRBV9
abundance: .
j_gene: TRBJ2-3
CDR3aa: CASSPQTNTDTQYF

v_gene: TRBV29-1
abundance: .
j_gene: TRBJ1-2
CDR3aa: CSEWGPGGYTF

v_gene: TRBV13
abundance: .
j_gene: TRBJ1-2
CDR3aa: CASSSRGGIGGNGYTF

v_gene: TRBV12-5
abundance: .
j_gene: TRBJ1-2
CDR3aa: CASGFADRESYGYTF

v_gene: TRBV7-2
abundance: .
j_gene: TRBJ2-1
CDR3aa: CASSLRGMGWQFF

v_gene: TRBV28
abundance: .
j_gene: TRBJ2-7
CDR3aa: CASRKGQNSYEQYF

v_gene: TRBV28
abundance: .
j_gene: TRBJ2-2
CDR3aa: CASSSQGHRITGELFF